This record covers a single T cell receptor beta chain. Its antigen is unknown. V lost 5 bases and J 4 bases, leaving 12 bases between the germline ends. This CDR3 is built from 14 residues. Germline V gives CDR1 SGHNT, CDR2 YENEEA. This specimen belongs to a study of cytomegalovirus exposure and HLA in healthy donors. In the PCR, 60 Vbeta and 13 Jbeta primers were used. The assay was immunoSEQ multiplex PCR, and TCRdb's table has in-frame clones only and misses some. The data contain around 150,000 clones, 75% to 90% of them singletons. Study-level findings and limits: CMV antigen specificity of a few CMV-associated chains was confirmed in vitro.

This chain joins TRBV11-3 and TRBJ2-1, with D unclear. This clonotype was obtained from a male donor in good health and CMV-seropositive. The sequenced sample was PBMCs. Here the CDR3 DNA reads TGTGCCAGCAGCACCCACACAGATTACAATGAGCAGTTCTTC. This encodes CASSTHTDYNEQFF. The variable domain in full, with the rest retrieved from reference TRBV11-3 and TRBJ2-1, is EAGVVQSPRYKIIEKKQPVAFWCNPISGHNTLYWYLQNLGQGPELLIRYENEEAVDDSQLPKDRFSAERLKGVDSTLKIQPAELGDSAVYLCASSTHTDYNEQFFGPGTRLTVL.